Shown below are 6 T cell receptor beta chains from a single sample sequenced in a study of blood T cell repertoires in COVID-19 (dated by TCRdb to between 2020 and 2021). The method was the immunoSEQ multiplex PCR assay. Not all clones reach the TCRdb copy of this immuneACCESS table, which keeps in-frame sequences only. Checked studies attribute under half of the gap to unresolved V genes and leave the rest unexplained. The sample records some 250,000 clones, 80% to 90% of which are singletons. Clones ranked in the top ten supply approximately 12% of the sample. The specimen sequenced was peripheral blood. The receptors here all came from a woman in her 30s with COVID-19, enrolled during active disease.

This clone was found once. The chain carries TRBV2 and TRBJ2-3, with 9 nucleotides matching TRBD2. The germline V gene encodes CDR1 SNHLY and CDR2 FYNNEI. The V and J ends lost 6 bases and 5 bases, in that order; junction bases with no gene match: 9. The CDR3 is 15 residues long. CDR3 in amino acids: CASRGASGILDTQYF. CDR3 nucleotides: TGTGCCAGCAGGGGGGCTAGCGGGATTCTAGATACGCAGTATTTT.

Only a few counts were recorded for this clone. This chain links TRBV2 with TRBJ2-5, with D possibly TRBD2 on 5 matching bases. This CDR3 contains 11 residues. V lost 8 bases and J 5 bases, leaving 9 bases between the germline ends. CDR1 and CDR2 from the germline V gene are SNHLY and FYNNEI. CDR3 sequence reads: CASVGGETQYF. CDR3 coding DNA: TGTGCCAGCGTGGGCGGGGAGACCCAGTACTTC.

Of note for this clone: At the DNA level, this CDR3 is encoded by other sequences in the same sample as well. The chain joins TRBV3-1 (or the pseudogene TRBV3-2) to TRBJ1-1; 7 nucleotides agree with TRBD1. V was clipped by 10 bases and J by 4 bases; unmatched bases: 3. CDR3 length: 11 amino acids. In germline, CDR1 is LGHDT, CDR2 YNNKEL (reference sequence). CDR3 nucleotide sequence: TGTGCCACCAGGGGGGGCACTGAAGCTTTCTTT. Protein sequence: CATRGGTEAFF.

This rearrangement joins TRBV7-9 to TRBJ2-1; the D gene is possibly TRBD1 (5 bases). Looked up from germline, CDR1 is SEHNR and CDR2 is FQNEAQ (reference sequence). This CDR3 is 18 amino acids long. Trimming shortened V by 5 bases and J by 7 bases, and 27 bases separated the two germline ends. The chain's CDR3 is CASSNTRWGVSFSNEQFF. DNA for the CDR3: TGTGCCAGCAGCAATACGCGATGGGGCGTGTCTTTCTCTAATGAGCAGTTCTTC.

This clone came up once. The genes are TRBV9 and TRBJ2-1, with 14 bases identical to TRBD2. V was clipped by 0 bases and J by 8 bases; unmatched bases: 13. The CDR3 spans 19 residues. Germline V gene data show CDR1 as SGDLS and CDR2 as YYNGEE. CDR3 residues: CASSVDPLRLAGGQYEQFF. The CDR3 nucleotides are TGTGCCAGCAGCGTAGATCCCCTCCGACTAGCGGGGGGGCAATATGAGCAGTTCTTC.

The chain uses TRBV5-6 and TRBJ1-2; D is ambiguous. Trimming removed 0 bases from V and 8 bases from J, with 17 bases in between. Germline V gene data show CDR1 as SGHDT and CDR2 as YYEEEE. The CDR3 is 15 amino acids. The CDR3 region is CASSLGASVPGGYTF. CDR3 DNA sequence: TGTGCCAGCAGCTTGGGGGCCAGTGTGCCCGGAGGCTACACCTTC. Filled out from reference TRBV5-6 and TRBJ1-2, the complete variable domain reads DAGVTQSPTHLIKTRGQQVTLRCSPKSGHDTVSWYQQALGQGPQFIFQYYEEEERQRGNFPDRFSGHQFPNYSSELNVNALLLGDSALYLCASSLGASVPGGYTFGSGTRLTVV.